This TCR beta chain was identified in a study of ipilimumab plus nivolumab after autologous stem cell transplantation. Some clones are missing from TCRdb's copy, which holds only in-frame ones; the method was immunoSEQ multiplex PCR. This table has about 13,000 clones, around four fifths appearing once. Patients got ipilimumab 1 mg/kg beginning 14 to 28 days post-transplant. Germline assignment: CDR1 DFQATT and CDR2 SNEGSKA (reference sequence). This CDR3 has 11 amino acids. Trimming cost V 6 bases and J 5 bases, with 11 bases left between them. This chain joins TRBV20-1 and TRBJ2-7, with D tentatively TRBD1 (5 bases). The sample consisted of PBMCs, taken in a trial of ipilimumab plus nivolumab as post-transplant consolidation. The sequence was collected from a male donor with diffuse large B-cell lymphoma. The CDR3 region is CSATGPNEQYF. In DNA form, the CDR3 reads TGCAGTGCAACAGGACCGAACGAGCAGTACTTC.